What follows describes a single T cell receptor (beta chain). The CDR3 runs 17 residues. From germline, CDR1 is LNHDA and CDR2 SQIVND (reference sequence). The ends lost 0 bases at V and 2 bases at J; junction bases unmatched: 5. This sample was taken from a study of T cell changes during pregnancy in multiple sclerosis. Using immunoSEQ multiplex PCR, the repertoire was profiled, and TCRdb retains in-frame clones only, with some absent. The repertoire includes 85,000 to 90,000 clones, approximately 93% of them detected once, and around 1.7% sits in the top ten. This TCR was sampled from a female donor in good health, enrolled as a control in a pregnancy study. This chain links TRBV19 with TRBJ2-2, with 8 bases fitting TRBD2. Sequences were derived from peripheral blood, sampled after pregnancy. The CDR3 loop is CASSIEEAGANTGELFF. DNA of the CDR3: TGTGCCAGTAGTATAGAAGAAGCGGGAGCAAACACCGGGGAGCTGTTTTTT.